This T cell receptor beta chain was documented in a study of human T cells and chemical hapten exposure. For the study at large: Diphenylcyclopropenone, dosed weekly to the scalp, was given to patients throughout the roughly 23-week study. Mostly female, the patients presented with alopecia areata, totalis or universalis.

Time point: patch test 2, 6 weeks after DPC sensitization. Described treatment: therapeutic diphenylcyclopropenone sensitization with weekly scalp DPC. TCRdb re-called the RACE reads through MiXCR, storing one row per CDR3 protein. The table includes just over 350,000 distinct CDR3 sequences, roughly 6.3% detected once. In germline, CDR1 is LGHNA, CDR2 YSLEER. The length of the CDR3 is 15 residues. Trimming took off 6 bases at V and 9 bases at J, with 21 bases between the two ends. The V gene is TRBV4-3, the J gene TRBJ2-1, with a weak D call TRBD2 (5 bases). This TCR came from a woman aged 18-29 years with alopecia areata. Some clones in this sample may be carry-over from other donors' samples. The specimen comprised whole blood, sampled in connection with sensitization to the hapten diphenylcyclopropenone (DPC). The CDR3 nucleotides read TGCGCCAGCAGTAGGGCCCGGGGTAGGTTTGGTGAGCAGTTCTTC. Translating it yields CASSRARGRFGEQFF.